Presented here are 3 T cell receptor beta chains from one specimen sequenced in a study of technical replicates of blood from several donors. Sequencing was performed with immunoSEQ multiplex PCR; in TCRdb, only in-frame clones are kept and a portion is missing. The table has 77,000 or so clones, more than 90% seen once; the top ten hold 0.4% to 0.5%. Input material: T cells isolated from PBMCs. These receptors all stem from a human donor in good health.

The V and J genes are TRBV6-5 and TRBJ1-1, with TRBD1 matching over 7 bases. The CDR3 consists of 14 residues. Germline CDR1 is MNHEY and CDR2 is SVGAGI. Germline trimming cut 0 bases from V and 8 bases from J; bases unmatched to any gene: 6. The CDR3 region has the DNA TGTGCCAGCAGTTACTCCCGGGACAGAAAAGAAGCTTTCTTT. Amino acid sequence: CASSYSRDRKEAFF.

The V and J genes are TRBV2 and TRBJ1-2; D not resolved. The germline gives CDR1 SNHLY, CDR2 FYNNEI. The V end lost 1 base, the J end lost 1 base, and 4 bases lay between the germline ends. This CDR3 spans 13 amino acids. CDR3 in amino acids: CASSEGLNYGYTF. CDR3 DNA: TGTGCCAGCAGTGAAGGGCTTAACTATGGCTACACCTTC.

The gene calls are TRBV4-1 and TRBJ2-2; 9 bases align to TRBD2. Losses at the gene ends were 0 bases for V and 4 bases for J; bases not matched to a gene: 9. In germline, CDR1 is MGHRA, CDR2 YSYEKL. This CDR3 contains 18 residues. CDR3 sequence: CASSQESGGRAPTGELFF. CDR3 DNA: TGCGCCAGCAGCCAAGAGTCGGGCGGGAGGGCCCCCACCGGGGAGCTGTTTTTT.